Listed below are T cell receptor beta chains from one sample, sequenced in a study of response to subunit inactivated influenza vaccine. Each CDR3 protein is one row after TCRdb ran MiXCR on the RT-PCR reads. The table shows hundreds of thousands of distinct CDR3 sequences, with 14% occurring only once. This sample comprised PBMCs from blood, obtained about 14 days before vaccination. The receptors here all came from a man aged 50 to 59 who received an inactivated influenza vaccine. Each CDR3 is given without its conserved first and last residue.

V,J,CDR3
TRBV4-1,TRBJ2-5,ASSQWTSSGGETQY
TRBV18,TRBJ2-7,ASSPGAGGLTYEQY
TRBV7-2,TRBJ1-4,ASSLRQRSEKLF
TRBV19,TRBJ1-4,ASRPGQLDEKLF
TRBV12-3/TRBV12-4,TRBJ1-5,ASSMDRGRQPQH
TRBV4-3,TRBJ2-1,ASSQSSGGAYNEQF
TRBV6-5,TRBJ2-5,ASSSEAGGGETQY
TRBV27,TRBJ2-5,ASSSSRYTSGETQY
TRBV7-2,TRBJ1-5,ASSLWTANQPQH
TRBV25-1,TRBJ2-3,ASSVLAGESGPDTQY
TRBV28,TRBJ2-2,ASSSGAGGLRTGELF
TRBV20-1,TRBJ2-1,SAPHGGEGAYNEQF
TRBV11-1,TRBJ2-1,ASSFQPGVNEQF
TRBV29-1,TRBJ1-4,SVRTGENEKLF
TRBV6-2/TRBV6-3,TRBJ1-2,ASRPFADISYGYT
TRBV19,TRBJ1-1,ASSIEAGLNTEAF
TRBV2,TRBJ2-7,ASIGGYEQY
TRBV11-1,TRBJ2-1,ASSWTGPANEQF
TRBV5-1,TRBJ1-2,ASSPPLGDYGYT
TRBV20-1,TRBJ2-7,SATPSSSYEQY
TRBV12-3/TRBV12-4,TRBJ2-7,ASSFGSGSSYEQY
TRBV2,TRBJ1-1,ASSRRTGITEAF
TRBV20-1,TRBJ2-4,SARDIILAKNIQY
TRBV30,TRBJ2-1,AWSVGTGFYHEQF
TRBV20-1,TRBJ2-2,SVPGAGGLFGELF
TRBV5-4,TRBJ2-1,ASSLGGRGPNEQF
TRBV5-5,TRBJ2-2,ASSLALQGLTGELF
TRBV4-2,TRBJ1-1,ASSQGDENTEAF
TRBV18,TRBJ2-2,ASSPPGSTNTGELF
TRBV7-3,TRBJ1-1,ASSRTGGADTEAF
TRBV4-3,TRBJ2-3,ASSHGGTHTDTQY
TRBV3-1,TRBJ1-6,ASSLRRAMGDSPLH
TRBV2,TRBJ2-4,ASSAHLAKNIQY
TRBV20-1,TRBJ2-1,SAKGGSLLNPYNEQF
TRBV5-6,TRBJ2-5,ASSSPGTGLQETQY
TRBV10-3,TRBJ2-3,AIIDRGTDTQY
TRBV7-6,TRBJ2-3,ASSSAGEGGTQY
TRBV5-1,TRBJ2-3,ASSLEGLATDTQY
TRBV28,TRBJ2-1,ASRPAGTRYNEQF
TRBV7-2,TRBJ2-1,ASSRTSGNNEQF
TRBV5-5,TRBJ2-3,ASSDRDRRTDTQY
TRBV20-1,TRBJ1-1,SASPQGEAF
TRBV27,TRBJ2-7,ASSWGSGGSHEQY
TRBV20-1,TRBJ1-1,SASGRLNTEAF
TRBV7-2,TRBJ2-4,ASSRGLAENIQY
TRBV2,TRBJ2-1,ASSDSILGSYNEQF
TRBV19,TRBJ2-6,ASSISSASGANVLT
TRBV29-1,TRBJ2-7,SAGGTGSYEQY
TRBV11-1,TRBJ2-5,ASSLSGIPQETQY
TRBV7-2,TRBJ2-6,ASSLLAFSGANVLT
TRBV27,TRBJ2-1,ASSSSSGVSYNEQF
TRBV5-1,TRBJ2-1,ASSTGGPYNEQF
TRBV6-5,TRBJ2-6,ASSYNGAGANVLT
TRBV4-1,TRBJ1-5,ASSQRTGDQPQH
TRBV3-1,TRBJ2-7,ASSRQIGPYEQY
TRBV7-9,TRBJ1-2,ASSPQGSNYGYT
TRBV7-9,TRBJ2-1,ASSLTWGDEQF
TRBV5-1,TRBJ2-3,ASSTAGGSADTQY